This passage covers 27 T cell receptor beta chains from one sample sequenced in a study of T-cell reconstitution after alpha-beta-depleted transplantation in children. Unique molecular identifiers were used in preparing the TCRbeta library. TCRdb called the PCR reads again in MiXCR, with one record for every CDR3 protein. In the table there are about 200,000 distinct CDR3 sequences, approximately 7% of which are singletons. The material was PBMCs, obtained before TCRalphabeta/CD19-depleted stem cell transplant. The receptor set was obtained from a boy aged 2-9 years with acute lymphoblastic leukemia, due to receive a stem cell transplant.

This clonotype has a handful of counts. In DNA form, the CDR3 reads TGTGCCAGCAGCCCGGAAAAGCGGGGGGGCCTTAATGAGCAGTTCTTC. As protein: CASSPEKRGGLNEQFF. The chain uses TRBV7-9 and TRBJ2-1; the match to TRBD2 covers 10 bases. Trimming took 5 bases from V and 7 from J; bases not matched to a gene: 11. CDR1 SEHNR and CDR2 FQNEAQ come from the germline V gene (reference sequence). The CDR3 length is 16 residues.

This clonotype was detected ten times or more. The chain is built from TRBV19 and TRBJ2-2, with D unresolved. The V and J ends lost 6 bases and 2 bases respectively, with 10 bases between them. In germline, CDR1 is LNHDA, CDR2 SQIVND (reference sequence). CDR3 length: 14 residues. The CDR3 loop reads CASRPLTNTGELFF. CDR3 nucleotide sequence: TGTGCCAGTAGGCCACTTACTAACACCGGGGAGCTGTTTTTT.

This clonotype has a count of ten or more. This chain joins TRBV7-9 and TRBJ2-3; TRBD2 matches 8 bases. Germline V gene data show CDR1 as SEHNR and CDR2 as FQNEAQ (reference sequence). CDR3 length equals 17 residues. V was pared by 4 bases and J by 1 base, with 10 bases of the junction left unmatched. The CDR3 spells CASSSGSAGGGTDTQYF. In DNA form, the CDR3 reads TGTGCCAGCAGCTCCGGGTCGGCGGGAGGAGGCACAGATACGCAGTATTTT.

V gene TRBV5-8 combines with J gene TRBJ2-2; D is possibly TRBD2 (6 bases). This CDR3 contains 15 residues. Germline lookup yields CDR1 SGHTS and CDR2 YDEGEE. Trimming stripped 4 bases from V and 4 bases from J, with 14 bases between. This chain's CDR3 is CASSRTGAGTGELFF. The CDR3 nucleotides read TGTGCCAGCAGCCGCACAGGAGCGGGCACCGGGGAGCTGTTTTTT.

The chain employs TRBV20-1 and TRBJ1-1; D is perhaps TRBD1 (5 bases). CDR3 length: 14 residues. Trimming took 8 bases from V and 1 from J, leaving 17 bases between them. Germline values: CDR1 DFQATT, CDR2 SNEGSKA (reference sequence). The CDR3 DNA sequence: TGCAGTACCAAGCCACGGGGCGGGAACACTGAAGCTTTCTTT. This codes for CSTKPRGGNTEAFF.

The table lists this clonotype with a few counts. V usage is TRBV28 and J usage is TRBJ1-4; D is perhaps TRBD1 (5 bases). Germline V gene data show CDR1 as MDHEN and CDR2 as SYDVKM. V lost 3 bases and J 8 bases, leaving 7 bases between the germline ends. The CDR3 length is 12 residues. This chain's CDR3 is CASSFRDEKLFF. The CDR3 DNA is TGTGCCAGCAGTTTCAGGGACGAAAAACTGTTTTTT.

This clonotype was counted ten times or more. The chain has TRBV28 and TRBJ2-2; TRBD2 matches at 9 bases. The CDR3 is made up of 15 amino acids. V dropped 10 bases and J dropped 4; count of bases not matched to a gene: 10. Germline CDR1 reads MDHEN; CDR2 reads SYDVKM. In DNA form, the CDR3 reads TGTGCCACCCCAGCGGGGGGTGTTGGCACCGGGGAGCTGTTTTTT. This translates into CATPAGGVGTGELFF.

At least ten counts were recorded for this clonotype. This rearrangement joins TRBV6-1 to TRBJ2-1, with D possibly matching TRBD2 (7 bases). The CDR3 is made up of 15 amino acids. V lost 4 bases to trimming and J lost 7 bases, with 17 bases between them. The germline CDR1 and CDR2 sequences are MNHNS and SASEGT. Written as DNA, the CDR3 is TGTGCCAGCAGTGCACAGGGAGGGGGGGGGAATGAGCAGTTCTTC. Amino acid sequence: CASSAQGGGGNEQFF.

The V call is TRBV4-3, the J call TRBJ1-5, with D hard to call. The V end lost 0 bases, the J end lost 5 bases, and 11 bases lay between the germline ends. CDR1 and CDR2 from the germline V gene are LGHNA and YSLEER. The CDR3 has 15 residues. CDR3 coding DNA: TGCGCCAGCAGCCAAGATACGGGAAGGGATCAGCCCCAGCATTTT. Amino acids: CASSQDTGRDQPQHF.

This clonotype was recorded at least ten times. The rearrangement uses TRBV9 and TRBJ2-5; no reliable D call. V gave up 0 bases and J gave up 0 bases, with 9 bases separating them. The CDR3 runs to 15 residues. Germline V gene sequence: CDR1 SGDLS, CDR2 YYNGEE. The CDR3 nucleotides read TGTGCCAGCAGCGTAGGGGCACTGAACCAAGAGACCCAGTACTTC. Its translation: CASSVGALNQETQYF.

The chain links TRBV9 to TRBJ1-2, with D possibly TRBD1 on 5 matching bases. The CDR3 has 14 amino acids. V was pared by 3 bases and J by 3 bases, with 12 bases between. Germline V gene lookup returns CDR1 SGDLS and CDR2 YYNGEE. The CDR3 bases are TGTGCCAGCAGCGCCCATGGGGGGGACTATGGCTACACCTTC. It yields the protein CASSAHGGDYGYTF.

At least ten counts were recorded for this clonotype. The chain couples TRBV28 to TRBJ1-2, with D possibly being TRBD1 (6 bases). The CDR3 is 12 residues long. Germline-derived CDR1 and CDR2 are MDHEN and SYDVKM. V was shortened by 7 bases and J by 4 bases, with 10 bases between the two germline ends. CDR3 protein: CASTDRLYGYTF. In nucleotides, the CDR3 is TGTGCCAGCACGGACAGACTCTATGGCTACACCTTC.

This clonotype appeared many times. V gene TRBV10-3 combines with J gene TRBJ2-5, with 15 positions matching TRBD2. The CDR3 covers 18 residues. Germline V lookup: CDR1 ENHRY, CDR2 SYGVKD. The trim removed 11 bases at V and 4 bases at J, leaving 17 bases unmatched. The CDR3 region has the DNA TGTGCCCTTCGGCCAGGGACAGGACTAGCGGGGGGGCTAGAGACCCAGTACTTC. This gives the protein CALRPGTGLAGGLETQYF.

This chain uses TRBV3-1 with TRBJ1-2, with D unresolved. Germline V CDR1 and CDR2: LGHDT, YNNKEL (reference sequence). The CDR3 spans 14 residues. V was cut by 0 bases and J by 1 base, with 6 bases left in between. CDR3 residues: CASSQEHNNYGYTF. The CDR3 bases are TGTGCCAGCAGCCAAGAGCACAATAACTATGGCTACACCTTC.

This clonotype was found a few times. The chain combines TRBV6-5 with TRBJ2-5; D is perhaps TRBD1 (6 bases). V lost 0 bases and J lost 4, with 12 bases in between. The CDR3 is made up of 15 amino acids. Germline CDR1 and CDR2: MNHEY and SVGAGI. The CDR3 protein is CASSYSGAPGETQYF. CDR3 DNA sequence: TGTGCCAGCAGTTACTCGGGGGCGCCGGGAGAGACCCAGTACTTC.

This clonotype was observed a few times. The chain has TRBV7-8 and TRBJ2-3; 7 bases align to TRBD2. The CDR3 length is 17 residues. Per germline, CDR1 SGHVS and CDR2 FQNEAQ. Trimming cost V 1 base and J 2 bases; bases outside gene matches: 9. The DNA for the CDR3 is TGTGCCAGCAGCTTAGATCCCGGGACTATAAACACAGATACGCAGTATTTT. This codes for CASSLDPGTINTDTQYF.

This clonotype was picked up many times. The chain combines TRBV4-2 with TRBJ1-2; the D gene is possibly TRBD1 (6 bases). Between the trimmed V and J ends, which lost 0 bases and 6 bases, there was a span of 14 bases. Germline values: CDR1 LGHNA, CDR2 YNFKEQ. The CDR3 extends over 15 amino acids. The CDR3 loop reads CASSQDGAGEDGYTF. The CDR3 nucleotides read TGTGCCAGCAGCCAAGATGGGGCAGGGGAGGATGGCTACACCTTC.

Many counts were recorded for this clonotype. This rearrangement joins TRBV7-8 to TRBJ1-2; D gene ambiguous. The germline CDR1 and CDR2 sequences are SGHVS and FQNEAQ. CDR3 length: 13 amino acids. V lost 5 bases and J lost 4, with 11 bases in between. This CDR3 reads CASSVRGGYGYTF. In DNA form, the CDR3 reads TGTGCCAGCAGCGTCAGAGGTGGCTATGGCTACACCTTC. The whole variable domain, filled in from reference TRBV7-8 and TRBJ1-2, reads GAGVSQSPRYKVAKRGQDVALRCDPISGHVSLFWYQQALGQGPEFLTYFQNEAQLDKSGLPSDRFFAERPEGSVSTLKIQRTQQEDSAVYLCASSVRGGYGYTFGSGTRLTVV.

This clonotype was observed a few times. The V call is TRBV18, the J call TRBJ1-1; the D gene is possibly TRBD1 (6 bases). The CDR3 extends over 14 amino acids. CDR1 KGHSH and CDR2 LQKENI come from the germline V gene. Trimming took 3 bases from V and 6 from J, leaving 14 bases between them. CDR3 nucleotide sequence: TGTGCCAGCTCACCGAGACAGGATTCTTCTGAAGCTTTCTTT. Residues: CASSPRQDSSEAFF.

This clonotype was seen a few times. CDR3 sequence reads: CASNPSGGGSPLHF. The DNA for the CDR3 is TGTGCCAGCAACCCGTCAGGGGGCGGTTCACCCCTCCACTTT. V and J are TRBV7-9 and TRBJ1-6, with TRBD1 matching over 8 bases. V lost 7 bases to trimming and J lost 9 bases; unmatched junction nucleotides: 8. Germline V gene sequence: CDR1 SEHNR, CDR2 FQNEAQ (reference sequence). The CDR3 contains 14 residues.

This clonotype was seen many times. V is TRBV12-3 or TRBV12-4 and J is TRBJ2-4, with D possibly TRBD2 on 5 matching bases. V dropped 3 bases and J dropped 0 bases, with 33 bases sitting between them. The CDR3 consists of 23 residues. The chain's CDR3 is CASSLGVTFGSSFLSLAKNIQYF. DNA of the CDR3: TGTGCCAGCAGTTTGGGAGTGACCTTCGGCTCGTCGTTCCTATCTTTAGCCAAAAACATTCAGTACTTC.

On this clonotype itself: This could be a read error, since a much larger clone is one nucleotide away. The rearrangement links TRBV6-1 to TRBJ2-1; 10 nucleotides agree with TRBD2. The CDR3 consists of 15 residues. Germline V gives CDR1 MNHNS, CDR2 SASEGT. The CDR3 region is CDSTSSGGHYNEQFF. The CDR3 DNA follows: TGTGACAGCACCTCTAGCGGGGGTCACTACAATGAGCAGTTCTTC.

This clonotype was recorded at least ten times. The rearrangement uses TRBV7-2 and TRBJ1-3, with D possibly being TRBD1 (5 bases). Trimming took off 4 bases at V and 1 base at J, with 8 bases between the two ends. Germline V CDR1 and CDR2: SGHTA, FQGNSA. CDR3 length: 14 amino acids. CDR3 loop: CASSYGGSGNTIYF. The CDR3 region has the DNA TGTGCCAGCAGCTACGGGGGATCTGGAAACACCATATATTTT.

About this clonotype: Germline is not matched at one junction end, which may reflect a read error. V and J are TRBV7-8 and TRBJ2-5; D is perhaps TRBD1 or TRBD2 (6 bases each). CDR1 and CDR2 from the germline V gene are SGHVS and FQNEAQ. The CDR3 extends over 11 amino acids. Here the CDR3 reads CASGSGASRNF. In DNA, the CDR3 is TGTGCCAGCGGGTCGGGGGCAAGTAGGAACTTC.

This clonotype was seen repeatedly, ten times or more. This chain connects TRBV29-1 to TRBJ2-7; 7 bases map to TRBD1. Germline V gene lookup returns CDR1 SQVTM and CDR2 ANQGSEA. J was trimmed by 5 bases and V by 4 bases; bases with no gene match: 8. CDR3 length equals 13 residues. The CDR3 bases are TGCAGCGTTGGGGCGACAGGGATCAACGAGCAGTACTTC. Translation: CSVGATGINEQYF.

Ten or more counts support this clonotype. The rearrangement uses TRBV27 and TRBJ1-1; D gene ambiguous. In germline, CDR1 is MNHEY, CDR2 SMNVEV (reference sequence). V gave up 6 bases and J gave up 2 bases, with 13 bases separating them. The CDR3 spans 14 residues. CDR3 bases: TGTGCCAGCAGCAAAAGGACGGGCAACACTGAAGCTTTCTTT. Translation: CASSKRTGNTEAFF.

This clonotype was seen more than once but under ten times. The gene calls are TRBV11-2 and TRBJ1-6; D gene uncertain. V was trimmed by 4 bases and J by 10 bases, leaving 8 bases between them. The CDR3 sequence is 12 residues long. Looked up from germline, CDR1 is SGHAT and CDR2 is FQNNGV. The CDR3 sequence: CASSSSPSPLHF. The CDR3, as DNA: TGTGCCAGCAGCTCCTCGCCGTCACCCCTCCACTTT.